This passage covers 14 T cell receptor beta chains from one sample sequenced in a study of response to subunit inactivated influenza vaccine. TCRdb reprocessed the RT-PCR reads via MiXCR and lists one record per CDR3 protein. The data show more than 700,000 distinct CDR3 sequences, over 20% seen once. Source: PBMCs from blood, taken less than 6 days after vaccination. These receptors all come from a man over 45 who received an inactivated influenza vaccine.

This clonotype was seen more than once but under ten times. The rearrangement joins TRBV6-5 to TRBJ2-2, with unresolved D. CDR1 MNHEY and CDR2 SVGAGI come from the germline V gene. The CDR3 runs to 11 residues. The V end lost 7 bases, the J end lost 6 bases, and 6 bases lay between the germline ends. CDR3 sequence: CASTSAGELFF. CDR3 nucleotides: TGTGCCAGCACATCAGCCGGGGAGCTGTTTTTT.

This clonotype came up a few times. This chain links TRBV6-2 or TRBV6-3 with TRBJ2-7; a possible D gene is TRBD1 (5 bases). V lost 2 bases to trimming and J lost 0 bases, with 11 bases between them. From germline, CDR1 is MNHEY and CDR2 SVGEGT. The CDR3 contains 15 residues. CDR3 DNA sequence: TGTGCCAGCAGTTACCTTTGGACAAGCTCCTACGAGCAGTACTTC. The encoded protein is CASSYLWTSSYEQYF.

This clonotype was counted only a few times. The chain links TRBV20-1 to TRBJ2-4, with a tentative D call TRBD2 (6 bases). The CDR3 sequence is 15 residues long. Germline CDR1 reads DFQATT; CDR2 reads SNEGSKA (reference sequence). Trimming removed 5 bases from V and 0 bases from J, with 14 bases in between. CDR3 amino acids: CSAGRDFLAKNIQYF. The DNA for the CDR3 is TGCAGTGCTGGGCGGGACTTCCTAGCCAAAAACATTCAGTACTTC.

In this sample, this clonotype turned up a few times. The V and J genes are TRBV27 and TRBJ2-3, with D possibly matching TRBD1 (5 bases). Germline lookup yields CDR1 MNHEY and CDR2 SMNVEV (reference sequence). V was cut by 8 bases and J by 4 bases, with 19 bases left in between. The CDR3 length is 15 residues. CDR3 sequence reads: CASGLDGADSDTQYF. In DNA, the CDR3 is TGTGCCAGCGGGTTAGATGGGGCAGATTCAGATACGCAGTATTTT.

This chain connects TRBV12-3 or TRBV12-4 to TRBJ1-2; possibly TRBD1 for D (6 bases). The CDR3 runs to 15 residues. V was cut by 3 bases and J by 2 bases, with 13 bases left in between. CDR3 DNA: TGTGCCAGCAGTTTGAGGGGGGGGACCAACTATGGCTACACCTTC. It codes for CASSLRGGTNYGYTF.

The chain recombines TRBV5-1 with TRBJ2-5; D is ambiguous. Trimming left V 0 bases short and J 9 bases short, with 15 bases between. CDR1 and CDR2 from the germline V gene are SGHRS and YFSETQ. This CDR3 contains 14 residues. CDR3 in DNA: TGCGCCAGCAGCTTGGAGGTGGGTCATCAGGCCCAGTACTTC. Its protein is CASSLEVGHQAQYF.

This clonotype was seen just once. The rearrangement joins TRBV20-1 to TRBJ2-2; D not resolved. Germline CDR1 DFQATT, CDR2 SNEGSKA (reference sequence). Trimming cost V 0 bases and J 5 bases, with 13 bases left between them. There are 15 residues in the CDR3. CDR3 loop: CSARDPYKGTGELFF. CDR3 coding DNA: TGCAGTGCTAGAGATCCGTATAAAGGAACCGGGGAGCTGTTTTTT.

The chain combines TRBV5-6 with TRBJ1-2; TRBD1 agrees at 11 bases. With V trimmed by 4 bases and J by 4 bases, 12 bases remained unmatched. The length of the CDR3 is 17 residues. Germline V gene lookup returns CDR1 SGHDT and CDR2 YYEEEE. The CDR3 DNA reads TGTGCCAGCAGCGCCCGGACAGGGGGCGGGAGCCCCTATGGCTACACCTTC. Protein product: CASSARTGGGSPYGYTF.

The V and J genes are TRBV11-1 and TRBJ2-5; 9 positions agree with TRBD2. CDR1 is SGHAT, CDR2 FQDESV, per germline (reference sequence). Trimming cost V 5 bases and J 7 bases; bases outside gene matches: 14. This CDR3 region has 16 residues. CDR3 region: CASSLGTSSTGGTQYF. CDR3 coding DNA: TGTGCCAGCAGCCTCGGGACTAGCTCAACCGGAGGGACCCAGTACTTC.

In its sample, this clonotype was seen a few times. This chain connects TRBV12-3 or TRBV12-4 to TRBJ2-7, with D perhaps TRBD2 (6 bases). The CDR3 extends over 15 amino acids. Trimming took off 0 bases at V and 2 bases at J, with 11 bases between the two ends. The CDR3 coding sequence is TGTGCCAGCAGTTTAGCGGACTACCCTGCCTACGAGCAGTACTTC. It specifies CASSLADYPAYEQYF.

This clonotype was observed a few times. This chain uses TRBV9 with TRBJ2-3; TRBD2 matches at 11 bases. The length of the CDR3 is 15 residues. Germline V gives CDR1 SGDLS, CDR2 YYNGEE. The J segment lost 2 bases and the V segment lost 2 bases, leaving 1 base of the junction unmatched. Written as DNA, the CDR3 is TGTGCCAGCAGCGTGACTAGCGGGACCACAGATACGCAGTATTTT. It yields the protein CASSVTSGTTDTQYF.

The chain couples TRBV20-1 to TRBJ2-7; 10 nucleotides align to TRBD2. Germline assignment: CDR1 DFQATT and CDR2 SNEGSKA (reference sequence). The CDR3 has 14 amino acids. Trimming at V came to 1 base and at J to 2 bases, leaving 2 bases not matched to a gene. CDR3 DNA: TGCAGTGCTAGAGGAGCGGGGGGGACCTACGAGCAGTACTTC. Translation: CSARGAGGTYEQYF.

This clonotype was counted many times. The chain recombines TRBV10-3 with TRBJ2-7; D tentatively reads TRBD1 or TRBD2 (5 bases each). CDR1 ENHRY and CDR2 SYGVKD come from the germline V gene. V shed 6 bases and J shed 4 bases, with 19 bases lying between them. The CDR3 consists of 15 residues. This CDR3 is CAISWNRDRLYEQYF. DNA of the CDR3: TGTGCCATCAGCTGGAACCGGGACCGATTATACGAGCAGTACTTC.

This clonotype occurred a few times. The chain uses TRBV4-3 and TRBJ2-3, with a possible D match to TRBD1 (6 bases). Trimming stripped 2 bases from V and 3 bases from J, with 12 bases between. The germline gives CDR1 LGHNA, CDR2 YSLEER. The CDR3 has 15 residues. CDR3 amino acids: CASSQRRQVTDTQYF. For the CDR3, the DNA is TGCGCCAGCAGCCAACGAAGACAGGTTACAGATACGCAGTATTTT.